Included here is one T cell receptor (beta chain) sequence, with context. Its specificity is unknown. The data originate from a study of intratumoral heterogeneity in liver cancer. Study-level points and caveats: Tumor-infiltrating lymphocytes were acknowledged as under-represented in the sampling.

Germline V gene data show CDR1 as SGHTA and CDR2 as FQGNSA. V was shortened by 4 bases and J by 7 bases, with 13 bases between the two germline ends. CDR3 length: 14 residues. All patients had early-stage hepatocellular carcinoma and were untreated before surgical resection. The assay was immunoSEQ multiplex PCR, and TCRdb's table has in-frame clones only and misses some. The table includes roughly 6,000 clones, 68% detected once. Sequenced material: tumor-adjacent normal tissue, taken before any cancer treatment. The rearrangement links TRBV7-2 to TRBJ1-4; D may be TRBD1 (6 bases). The origin of this receptor is an older man with hepatocellular carcinoma. Here the CDR3 DNA reads TGTGCCAGCAGCTCCACGGGGACACGTGAAAAACTGTTTTTT. Protein sequence: CASSSTGTREKLFF.